Presented here are 20 T cell receptor beta chains from one specimen sequenced in a study of blood T cell repertoires in COVID-19. TCRdb's table, derived via immunoSEQ multiplex PCR, lists solely in-frame clones and lacks some. The table includes around 150,000 clones, around nine tenths detected once. Sequences were obtained from peripheral blood. The receptors originated from a man between 50 and 59 years old with active or convalescent COVID-19.

This rearrangement joins TRBV7-9 to TRBJ1-2; TRBD1 matches at 8 bases. V trimming: 5 bases; J trimming: 6 bases; junction bases outside the gene matches: 11. The length of the CDR3 is 15 residues. Germline V lookup: CDR1 SEHNR, CDR2 FQNEAQ (reference sequence). In DNA form, the CDR3 reads TGTGCCAGCAGCCCTAGCCAGGGACAGGCCCATGGCTACACCTTC. Translated, it gives CASSPSQGQAHGYTF.

V and J are TRBV19 and TRBJ2-6; 10 bases are shared with TRBD1. The CDR3 is made up of 17 amino acids. V trimming: 5 bases; J trimming: 2 bases; junction bases outside the gene matches: 6. Germline V CDR1 and CDR2: LNHDA, SQIVND (reference sequence). The CDR3 here is CASSSPGQGTGANVLTF. CDR3 nucleotides: TGTGCCAGTAGTTCACCGGGACAGGGGACTGGGGCCAACGTCCTGACTTTC.

The rearrangement uses TRBV19 and TRBJ1-5; D uncertain. The germline V gene encodes CDR1 LNHDA and CDR2 SQIVND (reference sequence). V was clipped by 5 bases and J by 4 bases, with 15 bases between them. This CDR3 spans 15 amino acids. The CDR3 protein is CASSFDGYQNQPQHF. In DNA form, the CDR3 reads TGTGCCAGTAGTTTTGACGGGTACCAAAATCAGCCCCAGCATTTT. Full variable domain (outside the CDR3, taken from reference TRBV19 and TRBJ1-5): DGGITQSPKYLFRKEGQNVTLSCEQNLNHDAMYWYRQDPGQGLRLIYYSQIVNDFQKGDIAEGYSVSREKKESFPLTVTSAQKNPTAFYLCASSFDGYQNQPQHFGDGTRLSIL.

The chain joins TRBV15 to TRBJ2-7; D ambiguous. Germline lookup yields CDR1 LNHNV and CDR2 YYDKDF (reference sequence). V was trimmed by 0 bases and J by 3 bases, leaving 9 bases between them. This CDR3 comprises 14 residues. CDR3 region: CATSRDTSFYEQYF. CDR3 in DNA: TGTGCCACCAGCAGAGATACCAGTTTCTACGAGCAGTACTTC.

This clone was counted a few times. The rearrangement uses TRBV20-1 and TRBJ1-6, with TRBD1 as a possible D gene (5 bases). CDR1 DFQATT and CDR2 SNEGSKA come from the germline V gene (reference sequence). Trimming left V 3 bases short and J 5 bases short, with 20 bases between. The CDR3 covers 17 residues. The DNA for the CDR3 is TGCAGTGCTAGTGGCCGACAGACGATTGGACATAATTCACCCCTCCACTTT. Translating it yields CSASGRQTIGHNSPLHF.

The V and J genes are TRBV28 and TRBJ2-1, with D unresolved. V was clipped by 3 bases and J by 0 bases, with 15 bases between them. The CDR3 contains 17 residues. CDR1 MDHEN and CDR2 SYDVKM come from the germline V gene. Here the CDR3 reads CASSLVPLESSYNEQFF. The CDR3 DNA is TGTGCCAGCAGTTTGGTCCCTTTAGAGAGCTCCTACAATGAGCAGTTCTTC.

This rearrangement joins TRBV6-6 to TRBJ1-3; tentative D call: TRBD1 (5 bases). The germline CDR1 and CDR2 sequences are MNHNY and SVGAGI (reference sequence). The CDR3 has 13 amino acids. V lost 6 bases, J lost 0 bases, and 6 bases lay in between. CDR3 protein: CASRGGSGNTIYF. CDR3 DNA sequence: TGTGCCAGCAGGGGGGGCTCTGGAAACACCATATATTTT.

This clone was recorded once. The CDR3 protein is CASSPQTVSGANVLTF. CDR3 nucleotides: TGTGCCAGCAGCCCCCAGACAGTCTCTGGGGCCAACGTCCTGACTTTC. The chain has TRBV7-3 and TRBJ2-6; D may be TRBD1 (5 bases). Germline assignment: CDR1 SGHTA and CDR2 FQGTGA. The CDR3 contains 16 residues. Trimming stripped 5 bases from V and 0 bases from J, with 11 bases between.

This clone was picked up one time. The gene calls are TRBV7-2 and TRBJ1-1; no reliable D call. V lost 2 bases to trimming and J lost 1 base, with 5 bases between them. From germline, CDR1 is SGHTA and CDR2 FQGNSA. The CDR3 runs to 13 residues. The CDR3, as DNA: TGTGCCAGCAGCTTACCGGGGAACACTGAAGCTTTCTTT. It encodes CASSLPGNTEAFF. Full variable domain (rest looked up from reference TRBV7-2 and TRBJ1-1): GAGVSQSPSNKVTEKGKDVELRCDPISGHTALYWYRQSLGQGLEFLIYFQGNSAPDKSGLPSDRFSAERTGGSVSTLTIQRTQQEDSAVYLCASSLPGNTEAFFGQGTRLTVV.

V usage is TRBV11-2 and J usage is TRBJ1-1; TRBD1 agrees at 7 bases. The CDR3 has 16 residues. V was clipped by 0 bases and J by 4 bases; unmatched bases: 8. Germline CDR1 reads SGHAT; CDR2 reads FQNNGV. CDR3 in amino acids: CASSLDRGGGFTEAFF. The CDR3 nucleotides read TGTGCCAGCAGCTTAGATAGAGGAGGGGGCTTCACTGAAGCTTTCTTT.

The CDR3 spells CAISESATSGADTQYF. CDR3 bases: TGTGCCATCAGTGAGTCAGCGACTAGCGGGGCAGATACGCAGTATTTT. V usage is TRBV10-3 and J usage is TRBJ2-3; 11 bases map to TRBD2. The CDR3 is made up of 16 amino acids. The V gene end was trimmed by 0 bases and the J gene end by 4 bases; junction bases not matched to a gene: 3. Germline values: CDR1 ENHRY, CDR2 SYGVKD.

The rearrangement joins TRBV18 to TRBJ1-1; D may be TRBD1 (6 bases). V was trimmed by 3 bases and J by 0 bases, leaving 11 bases between them. Germline CDR1 reads KGHSH; CDR2 reads LQKENI. This CDR3 spans 15 amino acids. CDR3 amino acids: CASSPDSFMNTEAFF. In nucleotides, the CDR3 is TGTGCCAGCTCACCGGACAGTTTCATGAACACTGAAGCTTTCTTT. Looking up the rest from reference TRBV18 and TRBJ1-1 gives the full variable domain: NAGVMQNPRHLVRRRGQEARLRCSPMKGHSHVYWYRQLPEEGLKFMVYLQKENIIDESGMPKERFSAEFPKEGPSILRIQQVVRGDSAAYFCASSPDSFMNTEAFFGQGTRLTVV.

V gene TRBV18 combines with J gene TRBJ1-2, with D possibly TRBD1 on 6 matching bases. V was shortened by 5 bases and J by 7 bases, with 11 bases between the two germline ends. The CDR3 length is 12 residues. CDR1 is KGHSH and CDR2 is LQKENI in the germline V gene. The CDR3: CASSTGKAGYTF. The CDR3 DNA reads as TGTGCCAGCTCAACAGGGAAAGCTGGCTACACCTTC.

V gene TRBV5-1 combines with J gene TRBJ2-7; 7 bases agree with TRBD1. Looked up from germline, CDR1 is SGHRS and CDR2 is YFSETQ. V lost 4 bases and J lost 7; bases outside the gene matches: 5. The CDR3 is made up of 12 amino acids. The CDR3 DNA sequence: TGCGCCAGCAGCGCGACAGGGCTTGAGCAGTACTTC. It translates to CASSATGLEQYF.

The chain has TRBV28 and TRBJ1-1; 9 bases match TRBD1. J lost 1 base, V lost 1 base, and 7 bases had no gene match. The V gene's germline CDR1 is MDHEN and CDR2 SYDVKM. The CDR3 covers 17 residues. DNA for the CDR3: TGTGCCAGCAGTTTATCCTCAACAGGGGGCCGGAACACTGAAGCTTTCTTT. Residues: CASSLSSTGGRNTEAFF.

The rearrangement uses TRBV6-5 and TRBJ2-1; tentatively, D is TRBD1 (6 bases). Trimming removed 5 bases from V and 4 bases from J, with 9 bases in between. CDR3 length equals 13 residues. The germline V gene encodes CDR1 MNHEY and CDR2 SVGAGI. This chain's CDR3 is CASSTGSYNEQFF. CDR3 coding DNA: TGTGCCAGCAGTACAGGGTCTTACAATGAGCAGTTCTTC.

The chain has TRBV25-1 and TRBJ2-1, with 7 nucleotides matching TRBD2. The V gene end was trimmed by 7 bases and the J gene end by 0 bases; junction bases not matched to a gene: 9. Germline lookup yields CDR1 MGHDK and CDR2 SYGVNS. This CDR3 region has 16 residues. The CDR3: CASIPSGWSSYNEQFF. CDR3 DNA sequence: TGTGCCAGCATCCCTAGCGGTTGGAGCTCCTACAATGAGCAGTTCTTC.

This clone showed up just once. The rearrangement uses TRBV6-6 and TRBJ2-7; 10 nucleotides agree with TRBD2. The ends lost 6 bases at V and 7 bases at J; junction bases unmatched: 12. CDR3 length equals 15 residues. Per the germline V gene, CDR1 is MNHNY and CDR2 is SVGAGI (reference sequence). CDR3 bases: TGTGCCAGCAGCAACCCCGGACTAGCGGTCGTGGAGCAGTACTTC. Translating it yields CASSNPGLAVVEQYF.

V gene TRBV5-8 combines with J gene TRBJ2-1; TRBD1 aligns across 8 bases. The trim removed 3 bases at V and 4 bases at J, leaving 9 bases unmatched. The CDR3 extends over 16 amino acids. Germline V gene lookup returns CDR1 SGHTS and CDR2 YDEGEE. The CDR3 protein is CASSSLGQAQYNEQFF. In nucleotides, the CDR3 is TGTGCCAGCAGCTCATTGGGACAGGCGCAATACAATGAGCAGTTCTTC.

The rearrangement uses TRBV29-1 and TRBJ2-5; a weak D match, TRBD1 (5 bases). Trimming cost V 4 bases and J 1 base, with 16 bases left between them. CDR1 is SQVTM and CDR2 is ANQGSEA in the germline V gene. The CDR3 sequence is 15 residues long. This CDR3 reads CSVVMARARQETQYF. In DNA, the CDR3 is TGCAGCGTTGTCATGGCCAGGGCGCGCCAAGAGACCCAGTACTTC. The full variable domain, completed using reference TRBV29-1 and TRBJ2-5, is SAVISQKPSRDICQRGTSLTIQCQVDSQVTMMFWYRQQPGQSLTLIATANQGSEATYESGFVIDKFPISRPNLTFSTLTVSNMSPEDSSIYLCSVVMARARQETQYFGPGTRLLVL.